Listed here are 26 T cell receptor beta chains from one sample, sequenced in a study of vaccination and CD4 T cells after COVID-19. The Oncomine TCR Beta short-read assay was what sequenced the DNA obtained from cultured CD4+ T cells. TCRdb reprocessed the PCR reads via MiXCR and lists one record per CDR3 protein. In the table there are tens of thousands of distinct CDR3 sequences, approximately 28% of which are singletons. Their specific antigens are unknown. Time point described: late sampling 161 to 241 days after vaccination in a few convalescent patients. Described treatment: roughly 10-day PBMC culture with coronavirus spike peptide pools or control peptides (ViraFEST assay). The source material was CD4+ T cells from blood, cultured in vitro, sampled about 7 months after SARS-CoV-2 vaccination. These receptors were taken from a human donor who had recovered from COVID-19.

V is TRBV19 and J is TRBJ2-7; 10 bases match TRBD1. This CDR3 is 14 amino acids long. The trim removed 3 bases at V and 2 bases at J, leaving 1 base unmatched. Germline V CDR1 and CDR2: LNHDA, SQIVND (reference sequence). CDR3 region: CASSIGTGAYEQYF. For the CDR3, the DNA is TGTGCCAGTAGTATTGGGACAGGGGCCTACGAGCAGTACTTC.

This clonotype was seen a handful of times. The rearrangement joins TRBV6-1 to TRBJ2-5, with 9 bases matching TRBD2. The V gene's germline CDR1 is MNHNS and CDR2 SASEGT. The CDR3 has 16 amino acids. J gave up 1 base and V 6 bases, and 9 bases lay outside the gene matches. This chain's CDR3 is CASSTRLAETQETQYF. The CDR3 DNA reads as TGTGCCAGCAGCACCCGACTAGCGGAGACCCAAGAGACCCAGTACTTC.

This clonotype was seen a handful of times. The J gene is TRBJ2-1, the V gene TRBV29-1, with D hard to call. There are 11 residues in the CDR3. Germline values: CDR1 SQVTM, CDR2 ANQGSEA. With 3 bases removed from V and 5 bases from J, the gap between germline ends came to 5 bases. This CDR3 is CSVDLDNEQFF. CDR3 coding DNA: TGCAGCGTTGACTTGGACAATGAGCAGTTCTTC.

The chain joins TRBV19 to TRBJ2-3; D remains unclear. Deletions cut 7 bases from V and 6 bases from J, with 14 bases between. The CDR3 has 13 amino acids. Germline assignment: CDR1 LNHDA and CDR2 SQIVND (reference sequence). The CDR3 DNA sequence: TGTGCCAGTAAACACAGCCAACGGGATACGCAGTATTTT. Translation gives CASKHSQRDTQYF.

This clonotype was seen more than once but under ten times. The chain uses TRBV28 and TRBJ2-7; 7 nucleotides line up with TRBD2. The germline CDR1 and CDR2 sequences are MDHEN and SYDVKM. The CDR3 is 15 amino acids. The junction had 11 bases not matched to a gene; V was cut back by 6 bases and J by 3 bases. The chain's CDR3 is CASSLNLAEGYEQYF. In DNA form, the CDR3 reads TGTGCCAGCAGCCTAAACCTAGCGGAGGGCTACGAGCAGTACTTC.

This clonotype turned up a few times. The genes are TRBV28 and TRBJ2-5; D perhaps matches TRBD2 (5 bases). Trimming removed 5 bases at V and 2 bases at J, with 12 bases between. This CDR3 comprises 14 residues. CDR1 is MDHEN, CDR2 SYDVKM, per germline. The CDR3 region is CASSPEAVQETQYF. As DNA, the CDR3 is TGTGCCAGCAGTCCGGAGGCTGTGCAAGAGACCCAGTACTTC.

This chain joins TRBV11-2 and TRBJ2-5, with D hard to call. Trimming left V 2 bases short and J 7 bases short, with 11 bases between. CDR1 is SGHAT, CDR2 FQNNGV, per germline. This CDR3 spans 13 amino acids. In DNA, the CDR3 is TGTGCCAGCAGCTTATTTAATTTCGGGACCCAGTACTTC. This gives the protein CASSLFNFGTQYF.

The V call is TRBV19, the J call TRBJ2-7, with TRBD1 matching over 8 bases. The germline V gene has CDR1 LNHDA and CDR2 SQIVND (reference sequence). The J segment lost 2 bases and the V segment lost 6 bases, leaving 6 bases of the junction unmatched. The length of the CDR3 is 14 residues. CDR3 in DNA: TGTGCCAGTAGCCCCGGGACAGGTCCCTACGAGCAGTACTTC. The encoded protein is CASSPGTGPYEQYF.

The chain uses TRBV12-3 or TRBV12-4 and TRBJ2-7; D unclear. The CDR3 extends over 14 amino acids. The V and J ends lost 6 bases and 2 bases respectively, with 14 bases between them. The CDR3 DNA is TGTGCCAGCAGCCCCAAGAGTCGGACCTACGAGCAGTACTTC. This encodes CASSPKSRTYEQYF.

V is TRBV10-3 and J is TRBJ1-1, with D perhaps matching TRBD1 (6 bases). The germline V gene has CDR1 ENHRY and CDR2 SYGVKD. The V gene lost 6 bases and the J gene lost 5 bases, with 16 bases spanning the gap. CDR3 length: 14 residues. In DNA, the CDR3 is TGTGCCATCAGCGGGGGCGACCTCAAGACTGAAGCTTTCTTT. Protein product: CAISGGDLKTEAFF.

CDR3 region: CASSESGNSYEQYF. The CDR3 DNA reads TGCGCCAGCAGTGAAAGCGGGAACTCCTACGAGCAGTACTTC. The chain recombines TRBV10-2 with TRBJ2-7; 7 nucleotides line up with TRBD2. The CDR3 extends over 14 amino acids. Germline V gene sequence: CDR1 WSHSY, CDR2 SAAADI. V gave up 3 bases and J gave up 0 bases; unmatched junction bases: 2.

The chain recombines TRBV18 with TRBJ2-5; 9 bases agree with TRBD2. With 3 bases clipped from V and 1 base from J, the junction kept 3 bases outside the gene matches. Germline V gene sequence: CDR1 KGHSH, CDR2 LQKENI. CDR3 length: 15 residues. As DNA, the CDR3 is TGTGCCAGCTCACCCGGCGGGAGGGTCCAAGAGACCCAGTACTTC. Translating gives CASSPGGRVQETQYF.

This clonotype turned up a few times. V is TRBV10-3 and J is TRBJ2-5, with D uncertain. In germline, CDR1 is ENHRY, CDR2 SYGVKD. V dropped 0 bases and J dropped 5 bases, with 10 bases sitting between them. This CDR3 region has 14 residues. CDR3 coding DNA: TGTGCCATCAGTGAGTCGGTGGGCGAGGAGACCCAGTACTTC. Protein product: CAISESVGEETQYF.

This clonotype was counted only a few times. The CDR3 loop reads CASSEYGGRALYEQFF. The DNA of the CDR3 is TGTGCCAGCAGTGAATATGGCGGGAGGGCCCTCTATGAGCAGTTCTTC. The chain joins TRBV6-1 to TRBJ2-1, with 9 bases matching TRBD2. V was pared by 2 bases and J by 8 bases, with 10 bases of the junction left unmatched. Germline loops: CDR1 MNHNS, CDR2 SASEGT. The length of the CDR3 is 16 residues.

The sample holds a few counts of this clonotype. The chain combines TRBV20-1 with TRBJ1-5; possible D gene TRBD1, 5 bases. Germline V CDR1 and CDR2: DFQATT, SNEGSKA (reference sequence). Trimming pared 4 bases from V and 4 bases from J, leaving 11 bases between. This CDR3 is 13 amino acids long. CDR3 in DNA: TGCAGTGCTACCCGACAGATTAATCAGCCCCAGCATTTT. Amino acids: CSATRQINQPQHF.

V gene TRBV10-2 combines with J gene TRBJ2-5; the match to TRBD2 covers 13 bases. The trim removed 6 bases at V and 5 bases at J, leaving 9 bases unmatched. The germline V gene encodes CDR1 WSHSY and CDR2 SAAADI. This CDR3 comprises 16 residues. For the CDR3, the DNA is TGCGCCAGCAGCAGCCTCGGACTAGCGGGAGACGAGACCCAGTACTTC. Protein sequence: CASSSLGLAGDETQYF.

The rearrangement joins TRBV2 to TRBJ2-7, with 8 bases lining up with TRBD1. Germline-derived CDR1 and CDR2 are SNHLY and FYNNEI. J gave up 7 bases and V 3 bases, and 8 bases lay outside the gene matches. The CDR3 runs to 14 residues. CDR3 region: CASSEPLQGEEQYF. The CDR3 region has the DNA TGTGCCAGCAGTGAGCCACTACAGGGGGAGGAGCAGTACTTC.

V usage is TRBV24-1 and J usage is TRBJ2-1; 10 bases are shared with TRBD2. This CDR3 has 16 residues. CDR1 and CDR2 from the germline V gene are KGHDR and SFDVKD. The V segment lost 4 bases and the J segment 7 bases; nucleotides outside the gene matches: 9. CDR3 sequence (DNA): TGTGCCACCAGTGACCGCAGCGGGAGGGCCCTTAATGAGCAGTTCTTC. Residues: CATSDRSGRALNEQFF.

The V call is TRBV6-5, the J call TRBJ2-3; D is uncertain. CDR3 length equals 13 residues. Germline V gene data show CDR1 as MNHEY and CDR2 as SVGAGI. V lost 2 bases, J lost 1 base, and 4 bases lay in between. CDR3 region: CASSYRGTDTQYF. CDR3 coding DNA: TGTGCCAGCAGTTACAGGGGCACAGATACGCAGTATTTT.

V usage is TRBV12-3 or TRBV12-4 and J usage is TRBJ2-1; 9 bases line up with TRBD2. After removal of 6 bases from V and 6 bases from J, the junction contained 9 bases not matched to a gene. This CDR3 comprises 15 residues. The CDR3 sequence: CASSSSASGINEQFF. The CDR3 nucleotides read TGTGCCAGCAGCAGCTCGGCTAGCGGGATCAATGAGCAGTTCTTC.

The chain employs TRBV7-9 and TRBJ2-7; D call uncertain. Germline V gene data show CDR1 as SEHNR and CDR2 as FQNEAQ (reference sequence). V lost 5 bases and J lost 3, with 14 bases in between. This CDR3 has 14 residues. CDR3 sequence reads: CASSPSVSVYEQYF. As DNA, the CDR3 is TGTGCCAGCAGCCCCTCGGTGAGTGTCTACGAGCAGTACTTC. Supplemented by reference TRBV7-9 and TRBJ2-7, the full variable domain reads DTGVSQNPRHKITKRGQNVTFRCDPISEHNRLYWYRQTLGQGPEFLTYFQNEAQLEKSRLLSDRFSAERPKGSFSTLEIQRTEQGDSAMYLCASSPSVSVYEQYFGPGTRLTVT.

The chain couples TRBV19 to TRBJ1-2; D possibly corresponds to TRBD1 (6 bases). This CDR3 is built from 13 residues. The germline gives CDR1 LNHDA, CDR2 SQIVND (reference sequence). The germline V and J ends were trimmed by 3 bases and 4 bases, with 9 bases remaining between them. CDR3 sequence: CASSIQGGYGYTF. The CDR3 nucleotides read TGTGCCAGTAGTATTCAAGGGGGCTATGGCTACACCTTC.

This clonotype was found a few times. The chain recombines TRBV10-3 with TRBJ2-7; no firm D call. V was trimmed by 0 bases and J by 6 bases, leaving 9 bases between them. Germline V gene sequence: CDR1 ENHRY, CDR2 SYGVKD. The CDR3 length is 13 residues. The CDR3 here is CAISESSGVEQYF. The CDR3 DNA is TGTGCCATCAGTGAGTCATCAGGTGTCGAGCAGTACTTC.

This clonotype came up a few times. This chain joins TRBV20-1 and TRBJ1-5; D is ambiguous. Trimming stripped 0 bases from V and 4 bases from J, with 13 bases between. CDR3 length: 15 residues. In germline, CDR1 is DFQATT, CDR2 SNEGSKA (reference sequence). CDR3 DNA sequence: TGCAGTGCTAGAGATGGCCTCTACCTGAATCAGCCCCAGCATTTT. This codes for CSARDGLYLNQPQHF.

The chain combines TRBV20-1 with TRBJ1-5; weak D call: TRBD1 (6 bases). There are 16 residues in the CDR3. Germline CDR1 DFQATT, CDR2 SNEGSKA (reference sequence). V was pared by 2 bases and J by 0 bases, with 14 bases between. In nucleotides, the CDR3 is TGCAGTGCTAGAAGAGCAGGGGCGGGTAGCAATCAGCCCCAGCATTTT. The encoded protein is CSARRAGAGSNQPQHF.

In its sample, this clonotype ranks as medium-sized. The chain joins TRBV6-1 to TRBJ1-5, with 10 bases lining up with TRBD1. The CDR3 totals 16 residues. V lost 8 bases to trimming and J lost 7 bases; unmatched junction nucleotides: 14. Germline V gives CDR1 MNHNS, CDR2 SASEGT. CDR3 bases: TGTGCCAGCCGGCCAACCGGGACAGGGGTCCACCAGCCCCAGCATTTT. As protein: CASRPTGTGVHQPQHF.